These 10 T cell receptor beta chains were all obtained from the same sample, sequenced in a study of identical twins. In TCRdb, the 5' RACE reads were re-called with MiXCR into one record per CDR3 protein. The data show just under 550,000 distinct CDR3 sequences, roughly 15% seen once. These data are also associated with another study on yellow fever vaccine responses in identical twins.

Material for sequencing was CD4+ T cells sorted from blood. The source is a young woman in good health.

This clonotype was seen many times. V usage is TRBV7-9 and J usage is TRBJ2-2; 9 positions agree with TRBD2. This CDR3 has 17 amino acids. The germline V gene encodes CDR1 SEHNR and CDR2 FQNEAQ (reference sequence). With V trimmed by 5 bases and J by 3 bases, 10 bases remained unmatched. The CDR3 protein is CASSQNSGSLDTGELFF. The DNA of the CDR3 is TGTGCCAGCAGCCAGAATAGCGGGAGCCTTGACACCGGGGAGCTGTTTTTT.

The chain employs TRBV5-1 and TRBJ1-1, with D unclear. From germline, CDR1 is SGHRS and CDR2 YFSETQ. This CDR3 has 13 amino acids. V lost 0 bases, J lost 11 bases, and 14 bases lay in between. The CDR3, as DNA: TGCGCCAGCAGCTTGGATTTGCAGTTCGAGGCTTTCTTT. Its protein product is CASSLDLQFEAFF.

The chain links TRBV20-1 to TRBJ2-3, with 8 bases lining up with TRBD2. In germline, CDR1 is DFQATT, CDR2 SNEGSKA (reference sequence). CDR3 length: 15 residues. V was pared by 6 bases and J by 2 bases, with 10 bases of the junction left unmatched. The CDR3 loop is CSARPGGRVTDTQYF. CDR3 DNA: TGCAGTGCCCGGCCGGGGGGGAGGGTCACAGATACGCAGTATTTT.

This chain uses TRBV3-1 with TRBJ2-1, with a possible D match to TRBD2 (7 bases). CDR1 is LGHDT, CDR2 YNNKEL, per germline (reference sequence). Trimming pared 1 base from V and 2 bases from J, leaving 12 bases between. The CDR3 has 16 residues. The CDR3 bases are TGTGCCAGCAGCCAAGGGATGGGGGGGCCCTACAATGAGCAGTTCTTC. Translation gives CASSQGMGGPYNEQFF.

The gene calls are TRBV7-9 and TRBJ2-1; tentative D call: TRBD2 (7 bases). CDR1 and CDR2 (germline): SEHNR, FQNEAQ (reference sequence). V was clipped by 5 bases and J by 3 bases, with 17 bases between them. The CDR3 spans 16 residues. CDR3 sequence reads: CASSPLGGGYYNEQFF. DNA for the CDR3: TGTGCCAGCAGCCCCCTGGGAGGGGGTTACTACAATGAGCAGTTCTTC.

The sample holds many counts of this clonotype. This sequence joins TRBV3-1 and TRBJ2-7, with TRBD1 as a possible D gene (6 bases). The V end was cut by 6 bases, the J end by 5 bases, with 8 bases between. The CDR3 has 11 residues. From germline, CDR1 is LGHDT and CDR2 YNNKEL (reference sequence). The CDR3 region has the DNA TGTGCCAGCAGTCGGACAGACGAGCAGTACTTC. It encodes CASSRTDEQYF.

This clonotype was counted ten times or more. V is TRBV12-3 or TRBV12-4 and J is TRBJ1-2; a weak D match, TRBD1 (5 bases). The CDR3 extends over 13 amino acids. With 3 bases removed from V and 4 bases from J, the gap between germline ends came to 9 bases. This CDR3 reads CASSLGQSYGYTF. Here the CDR3 DNA reads TGTGCCAGCAGTTTGGGGCAGTCCTATGGCTACACCTTC.

The rearrangement uses TRBV2 and TRBJ1-1; D possibly corresponds to TRBD1 (5 bases). Germline V gene data show CDR1 as SNHLY and CDR2 as FYNNEI. This CDR3 spans 15 amino acids. V was shortened by 6 bases and J by 1 base, with 15 bases between the two germline ends. The CDR3: CASRRSGTENTEAFF. The CDR3 DNA reads as TGTGCCAGCAGGCGGTCCGGGACTGAGAACACTGAAGCTTTCTTT.

This clonotype was found a few times. J is TRBJ2-5 and V is TRBV3-1; D possibly corresponds to TRBD1 (6 bases). Germline assignment: CDR1 LGHDT and CDR2 YNNKEL (reference sequence). The CDR3 loop spans 17 amino acids. The V gene lost 1 base and the J gene lost 5 bases, with 20 bases spanning the gap. The CDR3, as DNA: TGTGCCAGCAGCCAAGGAAAGACAGGCCTACTGAGGGAGACCCAGTACTTC. This codes for CASSQGKTGLLRETQYF.

This clonotype was found a few times. This chain uses TRBV12-3 or TRBV12-4 with TRBJ2-1, with TRBD1 matching 7 bases. V lost 5 bases, J lost 6 bases, and 10 bases stayed unmatched. The CDR3 covers 15 residues. CDR3 nucleotide sequence: TGTGCCAGCAGTCGACAGGGACCACCAATCAATGAGCAGTTCTTC. Translating it yields CASSRQGPPINEQFF.